Following are 12 T cell receptor beta chains from one sample sequenced in a study of blood T cell repertoires in COVID-19. TCRdb's copy holds only in-frame clones and misses some; the assay was immunoSEQ multiplex PCR. This sample has 35,000 to 45,000 clones; 70% to 90% occur once, and the top ten carry 2% to 2.5%. The source material was peripheral blood. The source of these receptors is a human donor in a cohort sampled during active COVID-19.

The V and J genes are TRBV9 and TRBJ2-2; TRBD1 agrees at 9 bases. The CDR3 is 16 residues long. The trim removed 0 bases at V and 4 bases at J, leaving 4 bases unmatched. Germline V CDR1 and CDR2: SGDLS, YYNGEE. CDR3 DNA sequence: TGTGCCAGCAGCGTAGCCCCGACAGGGGGCACCGGGGAGCTGTTTTTT. Translated, it gives CASSVAPTGGTGELFF.

The genes are TRBV5-4 and TRBJ2-3, with a tentative D call TRBD1 (6 bases). Germline values: CDR1 SGHNT, CDR2 YYREEE (reference sequence). The V end was cut by 0 bases, the J end by 2 bases, with 10 bases between. The CDR3 sequence is 15 residues long. In DNA, the CDR3 is TGTGCCAGCAGCTTGGAGTGGGGGCCCACAGATACGCAGTATTTT. Its translation is CASSLEWGPTDTQYF.

This clone was seen a single time. The V gene is TRBV12-3 or TRBV12-4, the J gene TRBJ1-2; TRBD1 is a possible D gene (6 bases). V lost 6 bases, J lost 3 bases, and 11 bases lay in between. The CDR3 sequence is 13 residues long. This CDR3 is CASSRDTDYGYTF. In DNA, the CDR3 is TGTGCCAGCAGCCGGGACACAGACTATGGCTACACCTTC.

The chain joins TRBV25-1 to TRBJ1-3; D unresolved. Germline V gives CDR1 MGHDK, CDR2 SYGVNS. This CDR3 region has 17 residues. The germline V and J ends were trimmed by 3 bases and 1 base, with 16 bases remaining between them. The CDR3 DNA sequence: TGTGCCAGCAGTGACGGAGTCCGAACTCAATCTGGAAACACCATATATTTT. Translated: CASSDGVRTQSGNTIYF.

The gene calls are TRBV11-2 and TRBJ2-3, with 10 bases fitting TRBD2. The CDR3 has 18 amino acids. V dropped 2 bases and J dropped 1; count of bases not matched to a gene: 9. CDR1 and CDR2 from the germline V gene are SGHAT and FQNNGV. This chain's CDR3 is CASSLRASLAGGTDTQYF. In nucleotides, the CDR3 is TGTGCCAGCAGCTTACGCGCCTCCCTAGCGGGGGGCACAGATACGCAGTATTTT.

The chain employs TRBV11-2 and TRBJ2-5; D remains ambiguous. CDR1 and CDR2 from the germline V gene are SGHAT and FQNNGV. V gave up 5 bases and J gave up 4 bases, with 5 bases separating them. The CDR3 is made up of 11 amino acids. CDR3 DNA sequence: TGTGCCAGCAGCCAGATAGAGACCCAGTACTTC. Its translation is CASSQIETQYF.

The count of this clone is one. CDR3 protein: CASSLAGQGQETQYF. In DNA, the CDR3 is TGTGCCAGCAGCCTGGCAGGGCAGGGGCAAGAGACCCAGTACTTC. The chain couples TRBV11-1 to TRBJ2-5, with a weak D call TRBD1 (6 bases). This CDR3 has 15 residues. Per germline, CDR1 SGHAT and CDR2 FQDESV (reference sequence). V dropped 5 bases and J dropped 2 bases, with 15 bases sitting between them.

This rearrangement joins TRBV19 to TRBJ1-2; possible D gene TRBD1, 5 bases. CDR3 length equals 16 residues. Germline V gene sequence: CDR1 LNHDA, CDR2 SQIVND (reference sequence). Trimming cost V 5 bases and J 0 bases, with 16 bases left between them. The CDR3 bases are TGTGCCAGTAGTCCCAAGGTGGGGCGTACTAACTATGGCTACACCTTC. Its protein product is CASSPKVGRTNYGYTF.

The rearrangement joins TRBV4-1 to TRBJ1-1; no reliable D call. CDR1 MGHRA and CDR2 YSYEKL come from the germline V gene. The V end was cut by 1 base, the J end by 1 base, with 13 bases between. The CDR3 runs to 16 residues. The CDR3 DNA sequence: TGCGCCAGCAGCCAAGTGTTGGAGGTGGGGAACACTGAAGCTTTCTTT. It yields the protein CASSQVLEVGNTEAFF.

V gene TRBV5-6 combines with J gene TRBJ2-7; D gene uncertain. The V and J ends lost 2 bases and 4 bases respectively, with 10 bases between them. Germline CDR1 and CDR2: SGHDT and YYEEEE. The CDR3 totals 13 residues. CDR3 sequence (DNA): TGTGCCAGCAGCTTAATAGCTGCTTACGAGCAGTACTTC. This gives the protein CASSLIAAYEQYF.

The CDR3 bases are TGCAGCGTTGATCCGACAGGGCGCCCTGCTAACTATGGCTACACCTTC. Encoded protein: CSVDPTGRPANYGYTF. This chain links TRBV29-1 with TRBJ1-2; 7 nucleotides agree with TRBD1. The CDR3 extends over 16 amino acids. The V gene end was trimmed by 3 bases and the J gene end by 0 bases; junction bases not matched to a gene: 10. CDR1 is SQVTM and CDR2 is ANQGSEA in the germline V gene.

This chain uses TRBV11-2 with TRBJ2-1; TRBD1 aligns across 8 bases. This CDR3 contains 13 residues. V lost 4 bases, J lost 4 bases, and 0 bases stayed unmatched. Looked up from germline, CDR1 is SGHAT and CDR2 is FQNNGV. The CDR3 region is CASSWTGYNEQFF. The CDR3 bases are TGTGCCAGCAGCTGGACAGGGTACAATGAGCAGTTCTTC.